A single T cell receptor beta chain is shown here with its context. Each patient experienced a relapse that followed autologous stem cell transplantation, and brentuximab vedotin exposure varied. The data are from a study of PD-1 blockade in classical Hodgkin lymphoma. Profiled with immunoSEQ multiplex PCR; TCRdb holds only in-frame clones, not every one. The repertoire has under 45,000 clones, 65% to 80% of them found once; the top ten carry 20% to 25%. In germline, CDR1 is SGHVS, CDR2 FQNEAQ. With 2 bases clipped from V and 2 bases from J, the junction kept 13 bases outside the gene matches. CDR3 length: 19 amino acids.

The receptor's source is a human donor with classical Hodgkin lymphoma. V and J are TRBV7-8 and TRBJ2-7; 12 nucleotides agree with TRBD1. The sequencing used peripheral blood mononuclear cells (PBMCs), collected at baseline. The CDR3 is CASSLLPGQGALQAYEQYF. The CDR3 coding sequence is TGTGCCAGCAGCTTACTCCCGGGACAGGGGGCACTTCAAGCCTACGAGCAGTACTTC. Full variable domain (remainder filled in from reference TRBV7-8 and TRBJ2-7): GAGVSQSPRYKVAKRGQDVALRCDPISGHVSLFWYQQALGQGPEFLTYFQNEAQLDKSGLPSDRFFAERPEGSVSTLKIQRTQQEDSAVYLCASSLLPGQGALQAYEQYFGPGTRLTVT.